The entry below gives a single T cell receptor (beta chain) sequence along with its context. Assay used: immunoSEQ multiplex PCR; TCRdb lists only in-frame clones, some missing. Among 310,000 or so clones, approximately 84% were seen once, and the ten largest hold around 9.3%. The V gene's germline CDR1 is SGDLS and CDR2 YYNGEE. CDR3 length: 15 amino acids. With 0 bases clipped from V and 3 bases from J, the junction kept 5 bases outside the gene matches. This sample is drawn from a study of blood T cell repertoires in COVID-19. V usage is TRBV9 and J usage is TRBJ2-7; TRBD2 matches at 8 bases. This clonotype originated in a woman aged 18-29 years who had recovered from COVID-19. The specimen sequenced was PBMCs or T cells enriched from blood (not recorded which). The CDR3 here is CASSVGGGQSYEQYF. The CDR3 DNA sequence: TGTGCCAGCAGCGTAGGCGGGGGGCAGAGCTACGAGCAGTACTTC.